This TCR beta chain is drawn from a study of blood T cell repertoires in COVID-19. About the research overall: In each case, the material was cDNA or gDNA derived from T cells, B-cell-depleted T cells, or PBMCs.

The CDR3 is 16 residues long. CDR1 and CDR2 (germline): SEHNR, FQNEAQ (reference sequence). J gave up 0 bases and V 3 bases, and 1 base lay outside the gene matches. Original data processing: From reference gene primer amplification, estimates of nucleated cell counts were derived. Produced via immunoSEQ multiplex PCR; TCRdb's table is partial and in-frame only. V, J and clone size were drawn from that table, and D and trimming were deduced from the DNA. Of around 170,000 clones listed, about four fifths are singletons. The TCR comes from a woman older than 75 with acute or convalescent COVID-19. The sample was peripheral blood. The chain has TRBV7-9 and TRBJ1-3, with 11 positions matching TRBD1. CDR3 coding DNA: TGTGCCAGCAGCTTGGGACAGGGGGTCTCTGGAAACACCATATATTTT. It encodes CASSLGQGVSGNTIYF.